This TCR beta chain was obtained from a study of blood T cell repertoires in COVID-19. The CDR3 extends over 11 amino acids. Germline CDR1 and CDR2: SGHRS and YFSETQ. The J segment lost 8 bases and the V segment lost 4 bases, leaving 2 bases of the junction unmatched. The method was immunoSEQ multiplex PCR; TCRdb's version includes in-frame clones alone and lacks a portion of them. The sample gives hundreds of thousands of clones, 90% of which show up once; around 1.7% is in the top ten. The material sequenced was PBMCs or T cells enriched from blood (not recorded which). This rearrangement joins TRBV5-1 to TRBJ2-7, with TRBD1 identical over 8 bases. The clonotype comes from a woman between 18 and 29 years old with acute COVID-19. The CDR3 DNA follows: TGCGCCAGCAGCGGACAGGGAAAGCAGTACTTC. Amino acids: CASSGQGKQYF.